This T cell receptor (beta chain) was profiled in a study of cytomegalovirus exposure and HLA in healthy donors. This CDR3 region has 15 residues. The J segment lost 5 bases and the V segment lost 1 base, leaving 9 bases of the junction unmatched. CDR1 is SGHRS and CDR2 is YFSETQ in the germline V gene. Generated by immunoSEQ multiplex PCR, the TCRdb table keeps only in-frame clones and is missing some. The sample consists of fewer than 200,000 clones, 80% to 85% of them appearing once. This sequence originates from a woman between 18 and 29 years old in good health and CMV-seropositive. Specimen: PBMCs. The genes are TRBV5-1 and TRBJ2-7; 7 nucleotides align to TRBD1. This CDR3 reads CASSLSPGQKNEQYF. CDR3 bases: TGCGCCAGCAGCTTGAGTCCGGGACAGAAGAACGAGCAGTACTTC.